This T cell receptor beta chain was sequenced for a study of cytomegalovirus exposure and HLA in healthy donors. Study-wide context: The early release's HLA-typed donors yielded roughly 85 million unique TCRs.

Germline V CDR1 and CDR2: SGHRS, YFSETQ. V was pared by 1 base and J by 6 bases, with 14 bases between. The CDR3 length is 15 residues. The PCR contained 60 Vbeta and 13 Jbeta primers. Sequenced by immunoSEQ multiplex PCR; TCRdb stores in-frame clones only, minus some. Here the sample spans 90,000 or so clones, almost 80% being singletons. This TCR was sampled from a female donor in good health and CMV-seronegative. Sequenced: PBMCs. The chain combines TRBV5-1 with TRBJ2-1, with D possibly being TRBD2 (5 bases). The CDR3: CASSLSVGVGNEQFF. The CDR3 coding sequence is TGCGCCAGCAGCTTGAGCGTGGGAGTAGGCAATGAGCAGTTCTTC.